These T cell receptor beta chains were read from a single sample in a study of vaccination and CD4 T cells after COVID-19. What these receptors recognize is not known. TCRdb independently ran MiXCR on the PCR reads; one entry per CDR3 protein. The data contain about 30,000 distinct CDR3 sequences, around 64% of them singletons. The material sequenced was CD4+ T cells from blood, cultured in vitro, taken after SARS-CoV-2 vaccination. The receptor source for this set is a human donor who received a COVID-19 vaccine. CDR3s include the opening cysteine and the closing phenylalanine or tryptophan. D genes are given only for firm matches. Some rows have no size entry. The others give once, few or many, or a class for an expanded clone.

TRBJ2-7	TRBV19	NA	TRBD1	TGTGCCAGTAGTACCTCGGGACAGGGGGCGAGAGAGCAGTACTTC	CASSTSGQGAREQYF
TRBJ2-7	TRBV27	few	NA	TGTGCCAGCAGAAGGGGGGGCTATACGAGCTCCTACGAGCAGTACTTC	CASRRGGYTSSYEQYF
TRBJ1-2	TRBV20-1	NA	NA	TGCAGTGCTAGTTTGGCAGGGCTAAGCTATGGCTACACCTTC	CSASLAGLSYGYTF
TRBJ1-3	TRBV6-1	few	NA	TGTGCCAGCAGTCCCCGGCAGGGAGGAAACACCATATATTTT	CASSPRQGGNTIYF
TRBJ2-3	TRBV2	NA	TRBD2	TGTGCCCTCCAGGGACTAGCGGGGTCAGATACGCAGTATTTT	CALQGLAGSDTQYF
TRBJ1-2	TRBV5-1	few	NA	TGCGCCAGCAGCTTGGGTGGGCTATCCTCGGGCTACACCTTC	CASSLGGLSSGYTF
TRBJ2-5	TRBV25-1	NA	NA	TGTGTCAGTCGACAAATACAAGAGACCCAGTACTTC	CVSRQIQETQYF
TRBJ1-2	TRBV6-5	NA	NA	TGTGCCAGCAGTTACATTGGGGGGCATCTTAACTATGGCTACACCTTC	CASSYIGGHLNYGYTF
TRBJ1-1	TRBV7-9	NA	NA	TGTGCCAGCAGCCGCGACGGAAACACTGAAGCTTTCTTT	CASSRDGNTEAFF
TRBJ2-7	TRBV20-1	NA	NA	TGCAGTGCTAGAGATCTCGCCAGGTCGTACGAGCAGTACTTC	CSARDLARSYEQYF
TRBJ2-5	TRBV5-1	NA	TRBD1	TGCGCCAGCAGCCGTTTAACAGGGGGCCAGGAGACCCAGTACTTC	CASSRLTGGQETQYF
TRBJ2-1	TRBV7-9	NA	NA	TGTGCCAGCAGCTCCTTCAATGAGCAGTTCTTC	CASSSFNEQFF
TRBJ1-3	TRBV19	few	NA	TGTGCCAGTAGTATGCAGGGGTCTGGAAACACCATATATTTT	CASSMQGSGNTIYF
TRBJ1-3	TRBV12-3/TRBV12-4	few	NA	TGTGCCAGCAGTTTGAGAGGAAACACCATATATTTT	CASSLRGNTIYF
TRBJ1-1	TRBV20-1	once	NA	TGCAGTGCTAGAGACGGAGGGGAACCTGAAGCTTTCTTT	CSARDGGEPEAFF
TRBJ2-1	TRBV5-8	NA	TRBD1	TGTGCCAGCAGCGGGGGACAGGGGAACGAGGGCTCCTACAATGAGCAGTTCTTC	CASSGGQGNEGSYNEQFF
TRBJ2-2	TRBV15	few	NA	TGTGCCACCAGCAGAGCAGGGAACACCGGGGAGCTGTTTTTT	CATSRAGNTGELFF
TRBJ2-7	TRBV20-1	NA	NA	TGCAGTGCTGGCCCTGGGGCCGACGAGCAGTACTTC	CSAGPGADEQYF
TRBJ2-3	TRBV12-3/TRBV12-4	once	NA	TGTGCCAGCAGGATCATGCTAGCGGATACGCAGTATTTT	CASRIMLADTQYF
TRBJ1-2	TRBV25-1	NA	TRBD1	TGTGCCAGCAGTGAATCGGGAGGGGGCGACTACACCTTC	CASSESGGGDYTF
TRBJ2-4	TRBV2	NA	NA	TGTGCCAGCAGTCCTATACCAGCAGGGCTTAGGCAAAAAAACATTCAGTACTTC	CASSPIPAGLRQKNIQYF
TRBJ1-5	TRBV18	once	TRBD1	TGTGCCAGCTCACCGGGGGGACAGGGACTCAATCAGCCCCAGCATTTT	CASSPGGQGLNQPQHF
TRBJ2-2	TRBV30	NA	TRBD1	TGTGCCTGGACCACCGGGACAGGGAACACCGGGGAGCTGTTTTTT	CAWTTGTGNTGELFF
TRBJ2-3	TRBV9	NA	NA	TGTGCCAGCAGCGTACGGTGGGGGGCTGATACGCAGTATTTT	CASSVRWGADTQYF
TRBJ1-6	TRBV27	NA	NA	TGTGCCAGCAGTTTAGATAGTGGGGGGCTGTCAAATTCACCCCTCCACTTT	CASSLDSGGLSNSPLHF
TRBJ2-5	TRBV24-1	NA	TRBD1	TGTGCCACCAGTGACCGGACAGGGGCCGGGGAGACCCAGTACTTC	CATSDRTGAGETQYF
TRBJ1-2	TRBV19	NA	NA	TGTGCCAGTAGTATGGACAACTATGGCTACACCTTC	CASSMDNYGYTF
TRBJ2-6	TRBV20-1	NA	NA	TGCAGTGCTAGATCTGTCGTATCAGCCTCTGGGGCCAACGTCCTGACTTTC	CSARSVVSASGANVLTF
TRBJ2-1	TRBV5-1	NA	NA	TGCGCCAGCAGCTCCGAAGGGAAGTCCTACAATGAGCAGTTCTTC	CASSSEGKSYNEQFF
TRBJ1-6	TRBV12-3/TRBV12-4	NA	NA	TGTGCCAGCAGTTTAGGGGGGTTCCTTAATTCACCCCTCCACTTT	CASSLGGFLNSPLHF
TRBJ1-1	TRBV6-1	NA	NA	TGTGCCAGCAGTGCGGACAGAAATATGAACACTGAAGCTTTCTTT	CASSADRNMNTEAFF
TRBJ2-7	TRBV12-3/TRBV12-4	NA	TRBD2	TGTGCCAGCAGTTTGACTAGCGGGGGGGCGCTCGTATACGAGCAGTACTTC	CASSLTSGGALVYEQYF
TRBJ1-5	TRBV6-1	NA	NA	TGTGCCAGCAGCCCGACAGGTAACCGGGGTCAGCCCCAGCATTTT	CASSPTGNRGQPQHF
TRBJ1-5	TRBV12-3/TRBV12-4	few	NA	TGTGCCAGCAGTTTAGGTGGGGTTGGCAATCAGCCCCAGCATTTT	CASSLGGVGNQPQHF
TRBJ2-3	TRBV20-1	NA	NA	TGCAGTGCTAGTGGGCTAGGGAGCCCAGATACGCAGTATTTT	CSASGLGSPDTQYF
TRBJ1-6	TRBV2	NA	NA	TGTGCCAGCAGTGAAGCGTCCCAGACCTATAATTCACCCCTCCACTTT	CASSEASQTYNSPLHF
TRBJ2-2	TRBV25-1	NA	NA	TGTGCCAGCAGTGAAAGCAGGGGCACCGGGGAGCTGTTTTTT	CASSESRGTGELFF
TRBJ2-5	TRBV19	NA	TRBD2	TGTGCCAGTAGTATTTCTAGCGGGGGCGGGGAGACCCAGTACTTC	CASSISSGGGETQYF
TRBJ2-5	TRBV15	NA	TRBD2	TGTGCCACCAGCAGAGATGGGGGACTAGCGGGATTACAAGAGACCCAGTACTTC	CATSRDGGLAGLQETQYF
TRBJ2-3	TRBV6-1	NA	NA	TGTGCCAGCAGAAAGGGGACCACAGATACGCAGTATTTT	CASRKGTTDTQYF
TRBJ1-6	TRBV27	few	TRBD1	TGTGCCAGCAGGATGACAGGGGGACAGTATTCCTATAATTCACCCCTCCACTTT	CASRMTGGQYSYNSPLHF
TRBJ2-5	TRBV2	NA	NA	TGTGCCAGCAGAGGATGGGGTCGGGGACCCCAAGAGACCCAGTACTTC	CASRGWGRGPQETQYF